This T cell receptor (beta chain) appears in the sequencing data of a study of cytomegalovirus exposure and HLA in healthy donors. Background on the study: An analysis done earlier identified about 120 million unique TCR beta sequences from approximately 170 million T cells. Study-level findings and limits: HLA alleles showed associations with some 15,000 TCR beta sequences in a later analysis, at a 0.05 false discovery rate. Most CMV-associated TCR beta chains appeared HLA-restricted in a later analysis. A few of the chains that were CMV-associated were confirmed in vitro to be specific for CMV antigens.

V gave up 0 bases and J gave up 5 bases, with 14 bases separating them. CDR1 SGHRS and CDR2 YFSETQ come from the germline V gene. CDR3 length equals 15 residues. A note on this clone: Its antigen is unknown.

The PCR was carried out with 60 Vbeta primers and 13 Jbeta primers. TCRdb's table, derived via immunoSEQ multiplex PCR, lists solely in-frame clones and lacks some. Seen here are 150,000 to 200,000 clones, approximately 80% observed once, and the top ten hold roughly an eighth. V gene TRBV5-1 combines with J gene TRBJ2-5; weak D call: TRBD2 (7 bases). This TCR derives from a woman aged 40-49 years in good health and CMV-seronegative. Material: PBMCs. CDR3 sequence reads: CASSLGGGDHETQYF. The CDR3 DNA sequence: TGCGCCAGCAGCTTGGGAGGGGGGGATCATGAGACCCAGTACTTC.